The TCR beta chain described here comes from a study of identifying expanded T cells in peripheral blood (dated by TCRdb to between 2017 and 2020). Context from the whole study: Four technical replicates, made by sequencing separate aliquots from the same pool of genomic DNA, were compared pairwise. Broader findings and caveats from the paper: The beta-binomial model significantly reduced the number of clones called differentially abundant and the false-positive rate across all healthy-donor time intervals. The binomial model flagged roughly 1.2 differentially abundant clones between technical replicates but 15 to 17 over approximately 2 weeks and roughly 19 over about 4 weeks. The authors expected biological variance in healthy repertoires might increase further over much longer intervals such as months to years. For all healthy donors, the variance in clone template counts between two-week samples rose significantly as total template count increased.

During the collection period, no immune events, such as infections, were documented for the healthy donors. Healthy-donor blood repertoires served as a training cohort to calibrate time-dependent variance in a beta-binomial model of T-cell clone differential abundance. The training cohort included some ten healthy donors, of whom 3 were female and 7 were male. The donors were between roughly 25 and 64 years old, with an average age of approximately 46 years. Obtained from a commercial supplier, whole blood was collected from each healthy donor at three time points set around 13 days apart. Genomic DNA was extracted from unsorted whole blood for immunosequencing. Trimming at the junction amounts to 5 bases on V and 5 bases on J, and the germline ends lie 7 bases apart. The CDR3 starts with the cysteine, ends with the phenylalanine, and has 12 residues. The read is trimmed to its CDR3 DNA, 36 bases read in frame from base 1. Per the germline V gene, SGHTA is the CDR1 and FQGTGA is the CDR2.

To note about this clone: Which antigen it targets is not known. No qualities accompany the bases; no much larger clone lies one base away.

The immunoSEQ Assay, which relies on bias-controlled multiplex PCR amplification of genomic DNA, was used to profile TCRbeta CDR3 regions. The study's processing was this. To quantify the absolute abundance of each unique TCRbeta CDR3 region, the sequences were collapsed and filtered. Two models were used to test differential abundance: a binomial model (Fisher-equivalent) and a beta-binomial model that adds time-dependent variance fitted from healthy donors. Clones with fewer than 5 combined templates were removed, and a clone was called differentially abundant if the clone's Benjamini-Hochberg FDR was below 0.01. Using the form v = (b*log(k)+a)^2, the beta-binomial variance was modeled as a function of the total template count across the two samples. The clones in this table, taken by TCRdb from immuneACCESS, are in-frame only. Not every clone is retained; where verified, under half of the shortfall comes from an unresolved V gene, and the cause of the rest is unknown. Clone size and the V and J calls come from that table; the DNA yielded D and trimming. The sample table shows around 63,000 clones, and about 90% are seen once. Just over 4.5% of the sample belongs to the ten largest clones.

The receptor was derived from a person aged 18 to 75 in good health. Recombination connected TRBV7-3 to TRBJ2-1; the D gene lacks a confident call. The sequenced material came from blood. The nucleotides are TGTGCCAGCAGCCGCACGAACAATGAGCAGTTCTTC. Its translation reads: CASSRTNNEQFF.